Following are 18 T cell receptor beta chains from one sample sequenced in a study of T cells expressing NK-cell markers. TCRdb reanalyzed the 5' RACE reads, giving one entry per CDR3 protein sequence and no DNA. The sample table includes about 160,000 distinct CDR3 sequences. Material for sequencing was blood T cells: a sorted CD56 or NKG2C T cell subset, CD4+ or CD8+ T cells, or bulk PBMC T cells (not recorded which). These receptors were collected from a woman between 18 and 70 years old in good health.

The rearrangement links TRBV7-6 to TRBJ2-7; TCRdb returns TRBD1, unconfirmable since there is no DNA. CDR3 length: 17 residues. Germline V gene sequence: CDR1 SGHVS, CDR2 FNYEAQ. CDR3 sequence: CASSLALGGRIRYEQYF.

CDR3 in amino acids: CASRLNGAGGTDTQYF. The V gene is TRBV6-1, the J gene TRBJ2-3; TCRdb's assignment of TRBD2 cannot be checked, as there is no DNA. The CDR3 totals 16 residues. Germline loops: CDR1 MNHNS, CDR2 SASEGT.

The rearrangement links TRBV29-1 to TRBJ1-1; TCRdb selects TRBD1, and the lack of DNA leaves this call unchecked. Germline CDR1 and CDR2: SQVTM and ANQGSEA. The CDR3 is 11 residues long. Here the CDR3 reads CSVGSGQAAFF. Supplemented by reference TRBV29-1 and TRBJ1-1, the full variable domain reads SAVISQKPSRDICQRGTSLTIQCQVDSQVTMMFWYRQQPGQSLTLIATANQGSEATYESGFVIDKFPISRPNLTFSTLTVSNMSPEDSSIYLCSVGSGQAAFFGQGTRLTVV.

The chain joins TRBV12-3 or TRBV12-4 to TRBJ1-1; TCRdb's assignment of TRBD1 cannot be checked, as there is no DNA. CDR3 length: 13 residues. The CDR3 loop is CASSWDSNTEAFF.

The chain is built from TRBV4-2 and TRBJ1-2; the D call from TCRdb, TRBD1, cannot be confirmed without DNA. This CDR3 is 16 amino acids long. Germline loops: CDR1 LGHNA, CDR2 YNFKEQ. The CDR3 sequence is CASSQEPTGEANGYTF.

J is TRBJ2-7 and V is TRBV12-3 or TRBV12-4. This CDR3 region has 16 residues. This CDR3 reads CASSFVEVVSSLEQYF.

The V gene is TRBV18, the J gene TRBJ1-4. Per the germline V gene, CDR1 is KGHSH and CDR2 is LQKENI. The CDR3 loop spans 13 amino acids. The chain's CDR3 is CASGTAADEKLFF.

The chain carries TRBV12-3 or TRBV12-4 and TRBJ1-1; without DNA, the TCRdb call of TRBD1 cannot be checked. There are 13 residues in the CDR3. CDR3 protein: CASSGQGIWEAFF.

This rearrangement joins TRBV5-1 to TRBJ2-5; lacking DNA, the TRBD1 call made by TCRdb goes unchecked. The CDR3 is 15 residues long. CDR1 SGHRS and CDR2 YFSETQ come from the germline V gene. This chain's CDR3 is CASSLRTGGSETQYF.

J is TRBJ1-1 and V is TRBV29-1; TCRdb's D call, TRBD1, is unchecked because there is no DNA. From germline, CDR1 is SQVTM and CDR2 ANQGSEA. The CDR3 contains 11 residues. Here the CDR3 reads CSVHRRTEAFF. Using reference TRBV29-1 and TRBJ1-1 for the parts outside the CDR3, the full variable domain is SAVISQKPSRDICQRGTSLTIQCQVDSQVTMMFWYRQQPGQSLTLIATANQGSEATYESGFVIDKFPISRPNLTFSTLTVSNMSPEDSSIYLCSVHRRTEAFFGQGTRLTVV.

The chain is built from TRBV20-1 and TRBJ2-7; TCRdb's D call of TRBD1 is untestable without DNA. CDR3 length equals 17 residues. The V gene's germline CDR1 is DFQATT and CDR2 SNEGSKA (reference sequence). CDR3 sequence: CSARDLLGTGGGYEQYF.

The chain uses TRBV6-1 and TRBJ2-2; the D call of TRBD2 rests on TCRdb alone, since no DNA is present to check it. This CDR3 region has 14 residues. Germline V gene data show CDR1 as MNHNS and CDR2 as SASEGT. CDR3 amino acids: CATRRTSGTGELFF.

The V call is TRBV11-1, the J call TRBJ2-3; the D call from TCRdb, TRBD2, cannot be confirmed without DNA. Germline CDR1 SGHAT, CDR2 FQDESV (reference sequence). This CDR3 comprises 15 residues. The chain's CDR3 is CASSPPGLQGNTQYF.

The CDR3 loop reads CSVTPSYNEQFF. This chain joins TRBV20-1 and TRBJ2-1; the TCRdb D gene call, TRBD2, has no DNA to confirm it. The CDR3 contains 12 residues. Germline V CDR1 and CDR2: DFQATT, SNEGSKA (reference sequence).

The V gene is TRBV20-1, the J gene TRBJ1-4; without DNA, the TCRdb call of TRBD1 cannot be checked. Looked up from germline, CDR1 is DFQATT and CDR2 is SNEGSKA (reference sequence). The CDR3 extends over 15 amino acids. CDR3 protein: CSARARVGPVEKLFF.

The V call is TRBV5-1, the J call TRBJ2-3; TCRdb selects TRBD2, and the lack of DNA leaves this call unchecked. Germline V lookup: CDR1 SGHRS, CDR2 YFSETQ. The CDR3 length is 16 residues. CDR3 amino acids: CASRLGTSGPLDTQYF.

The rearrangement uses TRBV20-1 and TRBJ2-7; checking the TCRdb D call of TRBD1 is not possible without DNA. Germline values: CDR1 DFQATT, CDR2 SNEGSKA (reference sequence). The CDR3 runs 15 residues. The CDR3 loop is CSAANRDRGVHEQYF.

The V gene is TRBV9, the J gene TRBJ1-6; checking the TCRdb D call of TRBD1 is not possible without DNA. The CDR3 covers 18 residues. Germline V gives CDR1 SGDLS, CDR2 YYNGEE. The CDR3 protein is CASSVDPGVSSYNSPLHF.